The clone carrying this T cell receptor (beta chain) was detected a few times. TCRdb re-called the RT-PCR reads with MiXCR, one entry per CDR3 protein. This table has approximately 29,000 distinct CDR3 sequences, roughly a third appearing once. This entry comes from a study of patients and donors after allogeneic stem cell transplantation. Looked up from germline, CDR1 is MNHEY and CDR2 is SVGAGI. Trimming left V 4 bases short and J 1 base short, with 10 bases between. CDR3 length: 14 amino acids. This chain uses TRBV6-5 with TRBJ1-1; unclear D gene. The sequenced sample was blood, either unsorted or a sorted T cell fraction (not recorded which). The clonotype comes from a human donor who was either an allogeneic HSCT recipient or a stem cell or donor lymphocyte infusion donor (not recorded which). It is not recorded whose cells these are; they may come from a transplant donor. Here the CDR3 DNA reads TGTGCCAGCAGTTTTAGGACGGAGAACACTGAAGCTTTCTTT. It specifies CASSFRTENTEAFF.